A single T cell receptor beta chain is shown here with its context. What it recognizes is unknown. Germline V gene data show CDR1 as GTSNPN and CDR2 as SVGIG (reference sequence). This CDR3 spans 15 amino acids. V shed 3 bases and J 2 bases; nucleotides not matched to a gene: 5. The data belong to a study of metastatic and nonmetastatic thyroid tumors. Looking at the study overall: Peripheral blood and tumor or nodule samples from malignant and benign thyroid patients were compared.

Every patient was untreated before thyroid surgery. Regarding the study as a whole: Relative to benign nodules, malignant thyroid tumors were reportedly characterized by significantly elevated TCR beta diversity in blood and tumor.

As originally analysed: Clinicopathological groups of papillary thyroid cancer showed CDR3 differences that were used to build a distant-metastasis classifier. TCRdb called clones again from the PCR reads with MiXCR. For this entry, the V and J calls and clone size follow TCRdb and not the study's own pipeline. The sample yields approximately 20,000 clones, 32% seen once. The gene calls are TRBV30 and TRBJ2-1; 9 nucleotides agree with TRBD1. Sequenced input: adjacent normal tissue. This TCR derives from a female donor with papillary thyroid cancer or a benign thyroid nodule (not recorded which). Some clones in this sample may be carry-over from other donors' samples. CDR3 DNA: TGTGCCTGGAGCCGGAACAGGGGGCCCTACAATGAGCAGTTCTTC. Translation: CAWSRNRGPYNEQFF.